The 18 T cell receptor beta chains below all came from one sample that was sequenced in a study of T-cell memory formation after mild COVID-19. Via MiXCR, TCRdb re-called the 5' RACE reads, giving one row per CDR3 protein. Altogether some 440,000 distinct CDR3 sequences are present, approximately 25% being singletons, with the ten largest covering roughly an eighth. The specimen was PBMCs or a T cell subset sorted from them (not recorded which). The receptor source for this set is an adult woman who had mild COVID-19 (a few samples of this study predate the infection). Cell type and time point are not known.

V gene TRBV2 combines with J gene TRBJ2-3, with no clear D. This CDR3 is built from 13 residues. Per the germline V gene, CDR1 is SNHLY and CDR2 is FYNNEI. Trimming removed 6 bases at V and 3 bases at J, with 10 bases between. In nucleotides, the CDR3 is TGTGCCAGCAGCACCTATGGAACAGATACGCAGTATTTT. Translation: CASSTYGTDTQYF.

As to this clonotype: Relative to the germline gene, one junction end is altered; a read error may explain this. This chain links TRBV7-7 with TRBJ2-3; 12 bases map to TRBD1. The CDR3 spans 16 residues. The germline V gene has CDR1 SSHAT and CDR2 FNYEAQ (reference sequence). The CDR3 region has the DNA TGTGCTAGCAGCTTAGATGGGACAGGGGGCAGCGATACGCAGTATTTT. Translation gives CASSLDGTGGSDTQYF.

The sample holds a few counts of this clonotype. The V call is TRBV25-1, the J call TRBJ1-6, with D unresolved. V was shortened by 3 bases and J by 6 bases, with 12 bases between the two germline ends. Germline V CDR1 and CDR2: MGHDK, SYGVNS. The CDR3 consists of 15 residues. Written as DNA, the CDR3 is TGTGCCAGCAGTGATGACAAATTCCCTAATTCACCCCTCCACTTT. This codes for CASSDDKFPNSPLHF.

The chain links TRBV29-1 to TRBJ2-5, with TRBD2 identical over 13 bases. The CDR3 totals 13 residues. V was pared by 7 bases and J by 7 bases, with 6 bases of the junction left unmatched. CDR1 and CDR2 (germline): SQVTM, ANQGSEA. DNA for the CDR3: TGCAGCGCAGGGACTAGCGGGACGCGGACCCAGTACTTC. As protein: CSAGTSGTRTQYF. Full variable domain (missing parts from reference TRBV29-1 and TRBJ2-5): SAVISQKPSRDICQRGTSLTIQCQVDSQVTMMFWYRQQPGQSLTLIATANQGSEATYESGFVIDKFPISRPNLTFSTLTVSNMSPEDSSIYLCSAGTSGTRTQYFGPGTRLLVL.

The chain carries TRBV6-2 or TRBV6-3 and TRBJ1-5; D is undetermined. From germline, CDR1 is MNHEY and CDR2 SVGEGT. This CDR3 comprises 16 residues. With 0 bases removed from V and 0 bases from J, the gap between germline ends came to 9 bases. The CDR3 sequence: CASSYSSRTSNQPQHF. The CDR3 region has the DNA TGTGCCAGCAGTTACTCGTCAAGAACTAGCAATCAGCCCCAGCATTTT.

This clonotype occurred a few times. This chain joins TRBV6-2 or TRBV6-3 and TRBJ2-5; D gene unclear. V was cut by 5 bases and J by 5 bases, with 15 bases left in between. Germline CDR1 MNHEY, CDR2 SVGEGT. The CDR3 extends over 14 amino acids. The DNA for the CDR3 is TGTGCCAGCAGTGAAGTTCCGTTGGAGGAGACCCAGTACTTC. This codes for CASSEVPLEETQYF.

This chain uses TRBV20-1 with TRBJ2-3; 9 bases are a match to TRBD2. The CDR3 consists of 15 residues. Trimming cost V 1 base and J 4 bases; bases outside gene matches: 6. Germline values: CDR1 DFQATT, CDR2 SNEGSKA (reference sequence). DNA of the CDR3: TGCAGTGCTAGAGTAAGGCTAGCGGGACCAGATACGCAGTATTTT. This sequence encodes CSARVRLAGPDTQYF.

This clonotype appeared a few times. The gene calls are TRBV20-1 and TRBJ2-2; D is perhaps TRBD2 (6 bases). Trimming left V 0 bases short and J 2 bases short, with 16 bases between. The V gene's germline CDR1 is DFQATT and CDR2 SNEGSKA (reference sequence). The CDR3 spans 17 residues. The CDR3 DNA is TGCAGTGCTAGAGACGTCGGGAGAGGTGGAAACACCGGGGAGCTGTTTTTT. This translates into CSARDVGRGGNTGELFF.

This chain links TRBV6-6 with TRBJ2-5, with no clear D. With 2 bases removed from V and 4 bases from J, the gap between germline ends came to 11 bases. The CDR3 length is 14 residues. Per germline, CDR1 MNHNY and CDR2 SVGAGI (reference sequence). The CDR3 is CASSYPDHLETQYF. The CDR3 nucleotides read TGTGCCAGCAGTTACCCGGACCACCTAGAGACCCAGTACTTC.

DNA for the CDR3: TGCGCCAGCAGCTCCGGGAGGAGTGGGACAGCCTATGGCTACACCTTC. Protein sequence: CASSSGRSGTAYGYTF. This chain links TRBV5-1 with TRBJ1-2; 7 nucleotides align to TRBD1. The germline V gene has CDR1 SGHRS and CDR2 YFSETQ. This CDR3 spans 16 amino acids. The junction had 12 bases not matched to a gene; V was cut back by 3 bases and J by 4 bases.

This clonotype was observed a few times. The chain has TRBV24-1 and TRBJ1-5; D may be TRBD1 (6 bases). The CDR3 length is 16 residues. Deletions cut 4 bases from V and 7 bases from J, with 19 bases between. Per germline, CDR1 KGHDR and CDR2 SFDVKD. CDR3: CATSDPRRGGLQPQHF. The CDR3 coding sequence is TGTGCCACCAGTGACCCCCGCAGGGGAGGGTTACAGCCCCAGCATTTT.

This clonotype was seen more than once but under ten times. The chain uses TRBV12-3 or TRBV12-4 and TRBJ2-2, with 7 bases that match TRBD1. J gave up 6 bases and V 7 bases, and 11 bases lay outside the gene matches. CDR3 length: 15 amino acids. The CDR3 nucleotides read TGTGCCAGCATCCGACAGGGAATCTCTCCCGGGGAGCTGTTTTTT. It translates to CASIRQGISPGELFF.

The CDR3 sequence is CASSRDGTGTDTQYF. For the CDR3, the DNA is TGTGCCAGCAGTAGAGACGGGACAGGGACAGATACGCAGTATTTT. V is TRBV12-3 or TRBV12-4 and J is TRBJ2-3, with 9 bases identical to TRBD1. V lost 5 bases to trimming and J lost 3 bases; unmatched junction nucleotides: 6. The CDR3 spans 15 residues.

This clonotype was recorded a few times. The chain carries TRBV5-1 and TRBJ2-7, with TRBD1 matching over 10 bases. V shed 3 bases and J 3 bases; nucleotides not matched to a gene: 3. The CDR3 is 14 amino acids. Looked up from germline, CDR1 is SGHRS and CDR2 is YFSETQ. CDR3 protein: CASSWGQGHYEQYF. The CDR3 DNA reads as TGCGCCAGCAGCTGGGGACAGGGGCACTACGAGCAGTACTTC.

This clonotype has just a few counts. This chain links TRBV19 with TRBJ2-1; possible D gene TRBD1, 5 bases. V dropped 4 bases and J dropped 4 bases, with 8 bases sitting between them. Germline V gene data show CDR1 as LNHDA and CDR2 as SQIVND (reference sequence). This CDR3 is 13 amino acids long. This CDR3 is CASSTTEYNEQFF. CDR3 bases: TGTGCCAGTAGTACGACAGAATACAATGAGCAGTTCTTC.

This chain joins TRBV6-4 and TRBJ2-3, with 12 bases that match TRBD1. V shed 3 bases, J shed 6 bases, and the junction held 10 bases outside the gene matches. Per germline, CDR1 MRHNA and CDR2 SNTAGT. The CDR3 is made up of 17 amino acids. In nucleotides, the CDR3 is TGTGCCAGCAGTGATGGTAGGGGACAGGGGGCGGCGGATACGCAGTATTTT. Translation gives CASSDGRGQGAADTQYF.

This chain connects TRBV7-2 to TRBJ2-5, with D possibly called TRBD1 or TRBD2 (5 bases each). Looked up from germline, CDR1 is SGHTA and CDR2 is FQGNSA. The CDR3 length is 15 residues. Trimming cost V 1 base and J 4 bases, with 13 bases left between them. CDR3 sequence: CASSLVSRGAETQYF. The CDR3 coding sequence is TGTGCCAGCAGCTTAGTTTCGAGGGGAGCAGAGACCCAGTACTTC.

This clonotype was found a few times. The chain uses TRBV12-5 and TRBJ2-1; 7 bases align to TRBD1. There are 12 residues in the CDR3. Germline CDR1 and CDR2: LGHNT and FRNRAP. J lost 12 bases, V lost 5 bases, and 7 bases had no gene match. The CDR3 nucleotides are TGTGCTAGTGGTGAACAGGGGAGTAGGCAGTTCTTC. Translation: CASGEQGSRQFF.